This TCR beta chain was identified during a study of shared clonotypes between healthy human individuals. Findings of the study overall: An expected dependence of interdonor clonotype sharing on sequencing depth was noted.

CDR1 and CDR2 from the germline V gene are LNHDA and SQIVND (reference sequence). This CDR3 has 14 amino acids. V shed 9 bases, J shed 4 bases, and the junction held 5 bases outside the gene matches. Samples underwent the assay at deep level. Each replicate PCR on the sorted subsets used 200 ng DNA (around 30,000 T cell genomes). Profiled with immunoSEQ multiplex PCR; TCRdb holds only in-frame clones, not every one. The data hold around 700,000 clones, with under 80% observed a single time. Naive CD45RA+ and memory CD45RA-negative subsets were split from CD4+ cells. The table lists this clone with a few counts. Its antigen is unknown. This specimen includes other DNA sequences encoding the same CDR3.

The J gene is TRBJ2-1, the V gene TRBV19, with TRBD2 matching over 11 bases. This TCR came from a woman aged 30 to 39 in good health. The sample comprised memory CD4+ T cells sorted from blood. The subset here: CD45RA-negative fraction. CDR3: CASRTSGSYNEQFF. The CDR3 nucleotides read TGTGCCAGCCGAACTAGCGGGAGTTACAATGAGCAGTTCTTC.